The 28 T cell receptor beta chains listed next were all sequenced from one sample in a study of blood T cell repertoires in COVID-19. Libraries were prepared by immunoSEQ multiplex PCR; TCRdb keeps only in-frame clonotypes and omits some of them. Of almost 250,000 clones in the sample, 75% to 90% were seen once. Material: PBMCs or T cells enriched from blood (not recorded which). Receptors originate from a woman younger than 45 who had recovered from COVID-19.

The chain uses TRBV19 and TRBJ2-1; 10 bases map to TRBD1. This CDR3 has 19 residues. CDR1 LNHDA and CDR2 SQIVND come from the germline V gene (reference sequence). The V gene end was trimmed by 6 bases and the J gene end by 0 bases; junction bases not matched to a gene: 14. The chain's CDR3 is CASRRSGTGAASSYNEQFF. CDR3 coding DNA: TGTGCCAGTAGGCGGTCCGGGACAGGGGCCGCTAGCTCCTACAATGAGCAGTTCTTC.

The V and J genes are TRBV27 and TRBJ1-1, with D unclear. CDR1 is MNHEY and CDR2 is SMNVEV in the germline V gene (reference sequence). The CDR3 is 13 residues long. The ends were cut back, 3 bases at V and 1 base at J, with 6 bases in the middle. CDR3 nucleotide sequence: TGTGCCAGCAGTTTTAAATCGAACACTGAAGCTTTCTTT. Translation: CASSFKSNTEAFF.

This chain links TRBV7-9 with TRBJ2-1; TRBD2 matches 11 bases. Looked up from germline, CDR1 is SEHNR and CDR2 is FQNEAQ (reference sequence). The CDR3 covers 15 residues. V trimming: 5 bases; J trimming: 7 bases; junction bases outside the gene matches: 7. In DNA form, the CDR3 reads TGTGCCAGCAGCCCTAGCGGGAGGCCCCTAAATGAGCAGTTCTTC. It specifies CASSPSGRPLNEQFF.

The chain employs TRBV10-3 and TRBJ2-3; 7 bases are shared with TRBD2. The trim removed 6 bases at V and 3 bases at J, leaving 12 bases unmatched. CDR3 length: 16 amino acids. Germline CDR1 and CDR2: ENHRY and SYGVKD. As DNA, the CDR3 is TGTGCCATCAGGCCCCACCCGGGCGGGAGAACAGATACGCAGTATTTT. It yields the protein CAIRPHPGGRTDTQYF.

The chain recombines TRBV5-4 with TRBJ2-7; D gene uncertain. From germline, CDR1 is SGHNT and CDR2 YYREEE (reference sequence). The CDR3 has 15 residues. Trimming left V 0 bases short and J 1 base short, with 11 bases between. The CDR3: CASSLGALRSYEQYF. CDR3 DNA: TGTGCCAGCAGCTTGGGGGCCCTCAGATCCTACGAGCAGTACTTC.

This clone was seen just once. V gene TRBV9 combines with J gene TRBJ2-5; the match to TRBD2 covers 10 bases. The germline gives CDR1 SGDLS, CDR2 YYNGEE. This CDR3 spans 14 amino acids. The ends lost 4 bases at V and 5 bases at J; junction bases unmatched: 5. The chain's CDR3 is CASSPTGLAETQYF. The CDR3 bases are TGTGCCAGCAGCCCCACGGGACTAGCGGAGACCCAGTACTTC. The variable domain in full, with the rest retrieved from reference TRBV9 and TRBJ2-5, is DSGVTQTPKHLITATGQRVTLRCSPRSGDLSVYWYQQSLDQGLQFLIQYYNGEERAKGNILERFSAQQFPDLHSELNLSSLELGDSALYFCASSPTGLAETQYFGPGTRLLVL.

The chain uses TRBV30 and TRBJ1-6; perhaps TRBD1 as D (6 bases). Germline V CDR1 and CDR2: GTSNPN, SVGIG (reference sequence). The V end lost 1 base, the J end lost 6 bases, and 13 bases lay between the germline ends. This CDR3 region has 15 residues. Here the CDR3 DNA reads TGTGCCTGGAGTGGGGTACAGGGAAGTAATTCACCCCTCCACTTT. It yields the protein CAWSGVQGSNSPLHF.

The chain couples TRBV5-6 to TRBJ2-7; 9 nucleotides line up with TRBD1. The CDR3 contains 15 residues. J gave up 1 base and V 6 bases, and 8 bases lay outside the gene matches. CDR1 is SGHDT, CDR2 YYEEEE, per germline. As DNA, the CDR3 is TGTGCCAGCATCCTACGGGACAGGGTGTCCTACGAGCAGTACTTC. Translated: CASILRDRVSYEQYF.

CDR3 bases: TGCGCCAGCAGCCAGTTAAGAACCGGAGATACGCAGTATTTT. Protein product: CASSQLRTGDTQYF. This sequence joins TRBV4-1 and TRBJ2-3; D remains unclear. Germline V gene lookup returns CDR1 MGHRA and CDR2 YSYEKL. V shed 3 bases and J shed 5 bases, with 12 bases lying between them. The CDR3 has 14 residues.

CDR3 coding DNA: TGTGCCAGCACCTGGCTGTATGAGCAGTTCTTC. Its translation is CASTWLYEQFF. The chain has TRBV28 and TRBJ2-1, with no clear D. The CDR3 covers 11 residues. With 7 bases removed from V and 8 bases from J, the gap between germline ends came to 9 bases. CDR1 and CDR2 from the germline V gene are MDHEN and SYDVKM.

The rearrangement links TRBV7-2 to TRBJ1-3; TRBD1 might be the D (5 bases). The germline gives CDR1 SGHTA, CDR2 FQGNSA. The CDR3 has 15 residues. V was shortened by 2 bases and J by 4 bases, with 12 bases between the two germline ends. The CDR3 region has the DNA TGTGCCAGCAGCTTAATGGGGCAGGGAGGAAACACCATATATTTT. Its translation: CASSLMGQGGNTIYF.

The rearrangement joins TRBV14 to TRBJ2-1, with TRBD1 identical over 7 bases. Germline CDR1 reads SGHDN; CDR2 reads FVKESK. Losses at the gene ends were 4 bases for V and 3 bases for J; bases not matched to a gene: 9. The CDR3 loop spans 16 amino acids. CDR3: CASSPLGQPLYNEQFF. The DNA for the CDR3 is TGTGCCAGCAGCCCCTTGGGACAGCCCCTCTACAATGAGCAGTTCTTC.

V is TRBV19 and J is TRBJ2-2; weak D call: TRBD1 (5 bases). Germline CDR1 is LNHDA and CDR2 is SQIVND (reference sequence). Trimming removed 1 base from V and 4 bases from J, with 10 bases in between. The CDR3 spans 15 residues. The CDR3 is CASSIGQTLTGELFF. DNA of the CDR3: TGTGCCAGTAGTATAGGACAGACCCTCACCGGGGAGCTGTTTTTT. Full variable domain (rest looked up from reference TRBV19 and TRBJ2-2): DGGITQSPKYLFRKEGQNVTLSCEQNLNHDAMYWYRQDPGQGLRLIYYSQIVNDFQKGDIAEGYSVSREKKESFPLTVTSAQKNPTAFYLCASSIGQTLTGELFFGEGSRLTVL.

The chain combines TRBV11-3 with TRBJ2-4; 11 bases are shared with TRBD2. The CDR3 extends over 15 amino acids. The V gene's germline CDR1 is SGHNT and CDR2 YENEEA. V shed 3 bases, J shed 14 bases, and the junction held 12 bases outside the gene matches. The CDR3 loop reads CASSFTGLAAQLKYF. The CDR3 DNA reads TGTGCCAGCAGCTTTACGGGACTAGCGGCCCAATTAAAGTACTTC.

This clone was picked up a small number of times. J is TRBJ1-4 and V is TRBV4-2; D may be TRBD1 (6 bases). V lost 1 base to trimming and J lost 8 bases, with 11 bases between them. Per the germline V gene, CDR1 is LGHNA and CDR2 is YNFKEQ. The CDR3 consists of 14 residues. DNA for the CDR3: TGTGCCAGCAGCCAAGGAGGCAGGGGAGAAAAACTGTTTTTT. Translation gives CASSQGGRGEKLFF.

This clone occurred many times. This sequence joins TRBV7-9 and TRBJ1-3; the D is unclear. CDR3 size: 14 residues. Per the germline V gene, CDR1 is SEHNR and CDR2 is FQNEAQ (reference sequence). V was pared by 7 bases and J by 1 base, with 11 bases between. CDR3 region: CASTRGYSGNTIYF. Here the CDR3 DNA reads TGTGCCAGCACCCGAGGGTATTCTGGAAACACCATATATTTT.

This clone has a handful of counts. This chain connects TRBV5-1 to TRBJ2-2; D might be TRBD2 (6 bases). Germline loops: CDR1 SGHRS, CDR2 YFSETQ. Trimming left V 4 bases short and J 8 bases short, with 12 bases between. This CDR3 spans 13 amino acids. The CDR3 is CASSGGRQGELFF. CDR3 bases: TGCGCCAGCAGCGGTGGGAGGCAGGGGGAGCTGTTTTTT.

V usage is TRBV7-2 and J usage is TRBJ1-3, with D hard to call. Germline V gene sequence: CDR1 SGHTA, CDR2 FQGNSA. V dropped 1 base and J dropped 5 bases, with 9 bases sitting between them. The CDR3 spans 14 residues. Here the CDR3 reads CASSLDRGRNTIYF. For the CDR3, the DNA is TGTGCCAGCAGCTTAGATCGGGGAAGAAACACCATATATTTT.

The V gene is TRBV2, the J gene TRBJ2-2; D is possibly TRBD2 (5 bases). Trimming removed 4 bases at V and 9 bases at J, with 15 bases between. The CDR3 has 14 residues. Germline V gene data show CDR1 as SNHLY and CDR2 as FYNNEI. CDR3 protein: CASSVELVLRELFF. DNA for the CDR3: TGTGCCAGCAGTGTGGAACTAGTGTTACGGGAGCTGTTTTTT.

The CDR3 sequence: CAIWSGGALYEQYF. Here the CDR3 DNA reads TGTGCCATCTGGAGTGGCGGGGCTCTTTACGAGCAGTACTTC. The chain carries TRBV10-3 and TRBJ2-7; D may be TRBD2 (6 bases). The V gene lost 8 bases and the J gene lost 4 bases, with 18 bases spanning the gap. The CDR3 runs 14 residues. Germline values: CDR1 ENHRY, CDR2 SYGVKD.

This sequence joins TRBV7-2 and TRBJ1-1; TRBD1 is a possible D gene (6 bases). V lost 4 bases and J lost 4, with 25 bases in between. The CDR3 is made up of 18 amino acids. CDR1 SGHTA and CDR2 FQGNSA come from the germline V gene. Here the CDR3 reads CASSSRLRQARSGTEAFF. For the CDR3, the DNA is TGTGCCAGCAGCTCCCGGCTTAGACAGGCAAGGTCGGGCACTGAAGCTTTCTTT.

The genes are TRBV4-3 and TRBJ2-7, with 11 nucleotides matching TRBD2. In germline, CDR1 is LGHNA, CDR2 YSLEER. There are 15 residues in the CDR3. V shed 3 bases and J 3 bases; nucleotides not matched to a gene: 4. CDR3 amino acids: CASSHVAGGDYEQYF. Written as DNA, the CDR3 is TGCGCCAGCAGCCACGTAGCGGGAGGGGACTACGAGCAGTACTTC.

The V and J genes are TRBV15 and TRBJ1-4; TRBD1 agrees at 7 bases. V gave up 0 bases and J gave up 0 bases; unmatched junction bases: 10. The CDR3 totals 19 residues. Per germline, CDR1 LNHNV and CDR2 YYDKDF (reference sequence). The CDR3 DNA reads TGTGCCACCAGCAGAGATCGGAACAGGGGATTTGCAACTAATGAAAAACTGTTTTTT. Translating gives CATSRDRNRGFATNEKLFF.

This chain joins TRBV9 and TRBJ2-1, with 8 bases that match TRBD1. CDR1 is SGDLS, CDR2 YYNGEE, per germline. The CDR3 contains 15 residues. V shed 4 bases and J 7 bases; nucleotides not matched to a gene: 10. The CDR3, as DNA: TGTGCCAGCAGCTCTTCCAGGGGGCGCGGTAATGAGCAGTTCTTC. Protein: CASSSSRGRGNEQFF. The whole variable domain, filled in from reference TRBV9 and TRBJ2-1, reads DSGVTQTPKHLITATGQRVTLRCSPRSGDLSVYWYQQSLDQGLQFLIQYYNGEERAKGNILERFSAQQFPDLHSELNLSSLELGDSALYFCASSSSRGRGNEQFFGPGTRLTVL.

CDR3 DNA: TGTGCCAGCAGTTACTCTTCCCTGGCGGGTCGGGCTGAAGCTTTCTTT. Protein product: CASSYSSLAGRAEAFF. The V and J genes are TRBV6-5 and TRBJ1-1; D gene ambiguous. The CDR3 covers 16 residues. The V and J ends lost 0 bases and 6 bases respectively, with 17 bases between them. Germline V gives CDR1 MNHEY, CDR2 SVGAGI.

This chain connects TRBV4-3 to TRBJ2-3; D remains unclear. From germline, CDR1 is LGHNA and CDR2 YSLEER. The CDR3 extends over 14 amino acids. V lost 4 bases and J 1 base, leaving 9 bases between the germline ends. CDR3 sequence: CASSPFLGTDTQYF. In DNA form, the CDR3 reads TGCGCCAGCAGCCCCTTCCTTGGCACAGATACGCAGTATTTT.

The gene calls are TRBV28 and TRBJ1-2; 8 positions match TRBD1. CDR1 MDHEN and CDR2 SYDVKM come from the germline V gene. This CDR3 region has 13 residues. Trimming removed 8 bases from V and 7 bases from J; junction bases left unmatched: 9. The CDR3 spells CASRLTGGGGYTF. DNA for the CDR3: TGTGCCAGCCGATTAACAGGGGGGGGTGGCTACACCTTC.

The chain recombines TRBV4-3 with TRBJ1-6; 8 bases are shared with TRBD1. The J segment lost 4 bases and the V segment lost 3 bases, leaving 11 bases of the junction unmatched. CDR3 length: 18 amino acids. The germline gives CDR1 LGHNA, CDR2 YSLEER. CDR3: CASSQDDRGRVYNSPLHF. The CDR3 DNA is TGCGCCAGCAGCCAGGATGACAGGGGTAGGGTGTATAATTCACCCCTCCACTTT.